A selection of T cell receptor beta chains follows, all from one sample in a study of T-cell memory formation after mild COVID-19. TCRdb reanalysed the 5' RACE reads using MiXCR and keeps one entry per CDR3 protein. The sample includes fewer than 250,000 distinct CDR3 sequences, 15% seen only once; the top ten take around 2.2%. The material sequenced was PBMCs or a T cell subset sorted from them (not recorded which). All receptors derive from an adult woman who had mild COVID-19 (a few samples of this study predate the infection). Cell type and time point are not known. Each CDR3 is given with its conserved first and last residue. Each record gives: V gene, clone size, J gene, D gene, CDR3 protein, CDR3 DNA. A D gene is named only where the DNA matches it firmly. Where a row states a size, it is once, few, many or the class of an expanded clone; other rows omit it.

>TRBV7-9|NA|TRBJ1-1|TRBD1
CASSPSGTGLGAFF
TGTGCCAGCAGCCCTTCCGGGACAGGGCTTGGGGCTTTCTTT
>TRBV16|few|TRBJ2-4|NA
CASSPQTGIAKNIQYF
TGTGCCAGCAGCCCTCAGACAGGAATAGCCAAAAACATTCAGTACTTC
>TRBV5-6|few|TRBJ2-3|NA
CASSAVNSQYF
TGTGCCAGCAGCGCCGTTAATTCGCAGTATTTT
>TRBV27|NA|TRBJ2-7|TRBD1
CASSPGTGSGEQYF
TGTGCCAGCAGTCCGGGGACAGGTTCAGGCGAGCAGTACTTC
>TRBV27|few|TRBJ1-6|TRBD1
CASCDRGKPLHF
TGTGCCAGCTGTGACAGGGGCAAGCCCCTCCACTTT
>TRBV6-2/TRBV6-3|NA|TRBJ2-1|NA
CASSLRLGPGLYNEQFF
TGTGCCAGCAGCCTCAGACTCGGCCCGGGGCTTTACAATGAGCAGTTCTTC
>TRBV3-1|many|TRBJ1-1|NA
CASSRRGVGMNTEAFF
TGTGCCAGCAGCAGGCGGGGAGTAGGTATGAACACTGAAGCTTTCTTT
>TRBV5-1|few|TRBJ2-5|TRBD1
CASSSQGRSQETQYF
TGCGCCAGCAGCTCACAGGGGCGATCCCAAGAGACCCAGTACTTC
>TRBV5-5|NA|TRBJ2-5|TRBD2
CASSSSLAANVKETQYF
TGTGCCAGCAGCTCCTCACTAGCGGCGAATGTGAAAGAGACCCAGTACTTC
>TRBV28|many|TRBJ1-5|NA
CASRLYRDIYQPQHF
TGTGCCAGCAGATTATACCGGGACATTTATCAGCCCCAGCATTTT
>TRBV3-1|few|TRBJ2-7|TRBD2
CASSLGLAGVEQYF
TGTGCCAGCAGCCTCGGGTTAGCGGGAGTCGAGCAGTACTTC
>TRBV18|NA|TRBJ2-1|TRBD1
CASSPPGQGHEQFF
TGTGCCAGCTCACCCCCGGGACAGGGCCATGAGCAGTTCTTC
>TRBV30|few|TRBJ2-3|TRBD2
CAWSVGLAGGDTQYF
TGTGCCTGGAGTGTCGGACTAGCGGGAGGAGATACGCAGTATTTT
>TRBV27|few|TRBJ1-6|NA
CASSSQGNNSPLHF
TGTGCCAGCAGCTCACAGGGTAATAATTCACCCCTCCACTTT
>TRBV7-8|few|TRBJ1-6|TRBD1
CASSSDRVHNSPLHF
TGTGCCAGCAGCTCCGACAGGGTTCATAATTCACCCCTCCACTTT
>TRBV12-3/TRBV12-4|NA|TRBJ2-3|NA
CASTFRRTGRTDTQYF
TGTGCCAGCACCTTTCGCAGGACTGGACGCACAGATACGCAGTATTTT
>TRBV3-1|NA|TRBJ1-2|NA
CASSQESVGIYGYTF
TGTGCCAGCAGCCAAGAATCCGTGGGGATCTATGGCTACACCTTC
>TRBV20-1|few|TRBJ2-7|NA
CSARPGGEQYF
TGCAGTGCTAGACCCGGGGGCGAGCAGTACTTC